Sequencing of this T cell receptor (beta chain) was carried out in a study of low-dose radiotherapy and immunotherapy resistance in tumors. Time point: after trial treatment. Treatment indicated: LDRT plus nivolumab, ipilimumab, low-dose cyclophosphamide and aspirin (RACIN trial). In its sample, this clonotype was seen many times. The CDR3 is 14 residues long. The germline CDR1 and CDR2 sequences are SGHVS and FQNEAQ. Trimming removed 4 bases from V and 2 bases from J; junction bases left unmatched: 0. Gene-specific TRAV and TRBV primers were used for first-strand cDNA, covering alpha and beta chains. Amplification, which lasted around 18 PCR cycles, used a constant-region primer and V-primer adapter to amplify TCRs. TCRdb recomputed calls from the reads with MiXCR, one row per CDR3 protein. Found here are under 110,000 distinct CDR3 sequences, about 20% of them singletons; the top ten hold over 3.5%.

The chain uses TRBV7-8 and TRBJ2-1; 9 nucleotides line up with TRBD1. The clonotype originates from a male donor with prostate cancer. This sample comprised PBMCs, obtained after low-dose radiotherapy plus immunotherapy. DNA for the CDR3: TGTGCCAGCAGCTGGACAGGGGCCTACAATGAGCAGTTCTTC. Protein: CASSWTGAYNEQFF.